Listed below are T cell receptor beta chains from one sample, sequenced in a study of molecular identifiers for immune sequencing clone quantification. TCRdb reanalysed the PCR reads using MiXCR and keeps one entry per CDR3 protein. The table has some 590,000 distinct CDR3 sequences, roughly 23% seen once; the top ten hold about 0.78%. The sequencing sample was made of naive CD8+ T cells from blood, with Jurkat cell RNA spiked in. The source of these receptors is a human donor in good health. Some libraries in this study had Jurkat cell RNA spiked in. The CDR3 runs from the conserved cysteine through the conserved F or W. The order of the fields is clone size, V gene, D gene, J gene, CDR3 protein, CDR3 DNA. D genes are given only for firm matches. Clone size is stated in some rows and not others, as once, few, many or a class when expanded.

clone size: many
V gene: TRBV25-1
D gene: TRBD1
J gene: TRBJ2-7
CDR3 protein: CATLYGTGVEEQYF
CDR3 DNA: TGTGCCACCCTATACGGGACAGGGGTTGAAGAGCAGTACTTC

clone size: many
V gene: TRBV7-6
D gene: -
J gene: TRBJ1-1
CDR3 protein: CASSPPAGHEAFF
CDR3 DNA: TGTGCCAGCAGCCCCCCGGCGGGGCATGAAGCTTTCTTT

clone size: few
V gene: TRBV6-5
D gene: -
J gene: TRBJ2-5
CDR3 protein: CASSPRQLQETQYF
CDR3 DNA: TGTGCCAGCAGTCCAAGACAACTCCAAGAGACCCAGTACTTC

clone size: -
V gene: TRBV6-1
D gene: TRBD1
J gene: TRBJ1-2
CDR3 protein: CASSDPRETGGVFYGYTF
CDR3 DNA: TGTGCCAGCAGTGACCCACGAGAAACAGGGGGCGTATTCTATGGCTACACCTTC

clone size: few
V gene: TRBV27
D gene: -
J gene: TRBJ2-5
CDR3 protein: CASSYSFAGGNQETQYF
CDR3 DNA: TGTGCCAGCAGTTACTCTTTTGCTGGGGGAAACCAAGAGACCCAGTACTTC

clone size: -
V gene: TRBV6-2/TRBV6-3
D gene: -
J gene: TRBJ2-1
CDR3 protein: CASSSDIMTYNEQFF
CDR3 DNA: TGTGCCAGCAGTTCCGATATAATGACCTACAATGAGCAGTTCTTC

clone size: many
V gene: TRBV21-1
D gene: -
J gene: TRBJ2-3
CDR3 protein: CASSKEGERSGGTDTQYF
CDR3 DNA: TGTGCCAGCAGCAAAGAGGGTGAGAGGAGCGGGGGCACAGATACGCAGTATTTT

clone size: many
V gene: TRBV5-4
D gene: -
J gene: TRBJ1-1
CDR3 protein: CASSLGDFGPNTEAFF
CDR3 DNA: TGTGCCAGCAGCTTGGGAGATTTCGGGCCGAACACTGAAGCTTTCTTT

clone size: many
V gene: TRBV9
D gene: -
J gene: TRBJ1-1
CDR3 protein: CASSVLQRDTEAFF
CDR3 DNA: TGTGCCAGCAGCGTACTCCAGAGGGACACTGAAGCTTTCTTT

clone size: -
V gene: TRBV29-1
D gene: TRBD2
J gene: TRBJ2-1
CDR3 protein: CSGISGSSYIEQFF
CDR3 DNA: TGCAGCGGGATTAGCGGGAGCTCCTACATTGAGCAGTTCTTC

clone size: -
V gene: TRBV4-3
D gene: -
J gene: TRBJ2-7
CDR3 protein: CASSGNTSYEQYF
CDR3 DNA: TGCGCCAGCAGCGGCAACACCTCCTACGAGCAGTACTTC

clone size: few
V gene: TRBV6-1
D gene: -
J gene: TRBJ1-1
CDR3 protein: CASSGWTENTEAFF
CDR3 DNA: TGTGCCAGCAGTGGGTGGACGGAGAACACTGAAGCTTTCTTT

clone size: -
V gene: TRBV2
D gene: -
J gene: TRBJ1-2
CDR3 protein: CASSDVRAYSYTF
CDR3 DNA: TGTGCCAGCAGTGACGTCAGAGCCTATAGCTACACCTTC

clone size: many
V gene: TRBV2
D gene: -
J gene: TRBJ2-5
CDR3 protein: CASLGPWSETQYF
CDR3 DNA: TGTGCCAGCCTCGGTCCCTGGTCGGAGACCCAGTACTTC

clone size: many
V gene: TRBV20-1
D gene: -
J gene: TRBJ2-7
CDR3 protein: CSARELLEQYF
CDR3 DNA: TGCAGTGCCCGGGAGCTTCTCGAGCAGTACTTC